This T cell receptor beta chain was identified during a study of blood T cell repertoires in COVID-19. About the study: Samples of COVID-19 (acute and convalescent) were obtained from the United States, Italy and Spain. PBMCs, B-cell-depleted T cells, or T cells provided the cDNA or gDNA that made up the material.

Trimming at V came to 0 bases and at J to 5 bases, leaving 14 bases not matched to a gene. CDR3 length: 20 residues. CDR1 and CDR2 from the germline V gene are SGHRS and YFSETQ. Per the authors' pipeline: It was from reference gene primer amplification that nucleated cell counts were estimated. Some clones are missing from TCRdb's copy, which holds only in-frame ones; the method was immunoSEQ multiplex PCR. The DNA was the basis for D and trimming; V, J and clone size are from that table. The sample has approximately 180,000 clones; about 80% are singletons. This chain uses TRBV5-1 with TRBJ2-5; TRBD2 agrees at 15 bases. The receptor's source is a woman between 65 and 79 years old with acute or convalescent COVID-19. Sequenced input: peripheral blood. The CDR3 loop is CASSLAPGGRGLAGGETQYF. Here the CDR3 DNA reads TGCGCCAGCAGCTTGGCCCCCGGGGGACGGGGACTAGCGGGAGGCGAGACCCAGTACTTC.